The 10 T cell receptor beta chains presented below share a single source sample, sequenced in a study of blood T cell repertoires in COVID-19. Clones were sequenced by immunoSEQ multiplex PCR, and TCRdb holds only the in-frame ones, with some missing. The sample includes about 120,000 clones, around four fifths of them seen just once. Sequenced: peripheral blood. All receptors come from a human donor in a cohort sampled during active COVID-19.

This rearrangement joins TRBV18 to TRBJ2-4, with D tentatively TRBD1 (5 bases). Looked up from germline, CDR1 is KGHSH and CDR2 is LQKENI. The V end was cut by 0 bases, the J end by 5 bases, with 5 bases between. The CDR3 contains 13 residues. The CDR3 loop is CASSPPGENIQYF. The CDR3 DNA reads TGTGCCAGCTCACCACCAGGGGAAAACATTCAGTACTTC.

The chain employs TRBV3-1 (or the pseudogene TRBV3-2) and TRBJ1-2; D perhaps matches TRBD1 (6 bases). V was trimmed by 1 base and J by 6 bases, leaving 12 bases between them. Germline CDR1 is LGHDT and CDR2 is YNNKEL (reference sequence). This CDR3 comprises 14 residues. The CDR3: CASSQVGAGDGYTF. In DNA, the CDR3 is TGTGCCAGCAGCCAAGTGGGGGCAGGCGATGGCTACACCTTC.

The chain is built from TRBV11-2 and TRBJ2-2, with TRBD2 matching 7 bases. V was pared by 2 bases and J by 5 bases, with 2 bases of the junction left unmatched. From germline, CDR1 is SGHAT and CDR2 FQNNGV. The CDR3 length is 14 residues. The CDR3 sequence is CASSLRGVTGELFF. The DNA of the CDR3 is TGTGCCAGCAGCTTACGGGGGGTTACCGGGGAGCTGTTTTTT.

This clone was seen only once. The V call is TRBV7-2, the J call TRBJ2-7; 8 bases fit TRBD2. CDR1 is SGHTA, CDR2 FQGNSA, per germline. V was clipped by 5 bases and J by 2 bases; unmatched bases: 11. The CDR3 is 16 amino acids. CDR3 residues: CASSPRVLAATYEQYF. The CDR3 DNA follows: TGTGCCAGCAGCCCTAGGGTACTAGCGGCCACCTACGAGCAGTACTTC.

This clone was picked up one time. The rearrangement links TRBV2 to TRBJ1-5; tentative D call: TRBD1 (6 bases). The CDR3 contains 15 residues. Germline CDR1 is SNHLY and CDR2 is FYNNEI. V lost 2 bases, J lost 0 bases, and 8 bases lay in between. The CDR3 here is CASSEQGISNQPQHF. Written as DNA, the CDR3 is TGTGCCAGCAGTGAACAGGGGATTAGCAATCAGCCCCAGCATTTT.

The CDR3, as DNA: TGTGCCAGCTCACGAATAGGACAGGGAAGGCCAGATACGCAGTATTTT. It specifies CASSRIGQGRPDTQYF. The gene calls are TRBV18 and TRBJ2-3; 8 nucleotides line up with TRBD1. The ends lost 4 bases at V and 4 bases at J; junction bases unmatched: 10. Germline-derived CDR1 and CDR2 are KGHSH and LQKENI. The CDR3 is 16 amino acids. Based on the CDR3 plus reference TRBV18 and TRBJ2-3, the full variable domain is NAGVMQNPRHLVRRRGQEARLRCSPMKGHSHVYWYRQLPEEGLKFMVYLQKENIIDESGMPKERFSAEFPKEGPSILRIQQVVRGDSAAYFCASSRIGQGRPDTQYFGPGTRLTVL.

This clone was counted once. The J gene is TRBJ2-1, the V gene TRBV6-2 or TRBV6-3; TRBD2 aligns across 9 bases. J was trimmed by 8 bases and V by 5 bases; bases with no gene match: 10. The CDR3 length is 15 residues. CDR1 MNHEY and CDR2 SVGEGT come from the germline V gene. CDR3 sequence reads: CASSTPLAGYDEQFF. The CDR3 nucleotides read TGTGCCAGCAGTACCCCCCTAGCGGGATATGATGAGCAGTTCTTC.

This clone was detected only a few times. The V call is TRBV5-1, the J call TRBJ1-4; TRBD1 is a possible D gene (6 bases). Germline CDR1 and CDR2: SGHRS and YFSETQ. The CDR3 totals 13 residues. V lost 2 bases and J 6 bases, leaving 8 bases between the germline ends. CDR3 DNA: TGCGCCAGCAGCTTCGAGGGGGATGAAAAACTGTTTTTT. It codes for CASSFEGDEKLFF.

The CDR3 spells CASSFGVRGETQYF. DNA of the CDR3: TGCGCCAGCAGCTTTGGGGTCCGGGGGGAGACCCAGTACTTC. The V call is TRBV4-3, the J call TRBJ2-5, with D tentatively TRBD2 (6 bases). Trimming took 5 bases from V and 5 from J, leaving 15 bases between them. The CDR3 has 14 residues. Germline V gene lookup returns CDR1 LGHNA and CDR2 YSLEER.

This clone was seen many times. The V call is TRBV9, the J call TRBJ2-7; 8 positions agree with TRBD1. The V gene's germline CDR1 is SGDLS and CDR2 YYNGEE. The ends lost 2 bases at V and 4 bases at J; junction bases unmatched: 11. The CDR3 totals 16 residues. This CDR3 reads CASSVTPDRALYEQYF. Written as DNA, the CDR3 is TGTGCCAGCAGCGTCACCCCGGACAGGGCGTTATACGAGCAGTACTTC. Together with reference TRBV9 and TRBJ2-7, the CDR3 gives the full variable domain: DSGVTQTPKHLITATGQRVTLRCSPRSGDLSVYWYQQSLDQGLQFLIQYYNGEERAKGNILERFSAQQFPDLHSELNLSSLELGDSALYFCASSVTPDRALYEQYFGPGTRLTVT.